Listed here is a single TCR beta chain. Its cognate antigen is unknown. The protocol was immunoSEQ multiplex PCR, while the TCRdb copy is restricted to in-frame clones and leaves out a portion. The sample has about 63,000 clones, approximately 92% seen once; the top ten hold approximately 10%. On cycle 4 day 1 and cycle 7 day 1, as well as at baseline, blood was sampled. The CDR3 has 14 amino acids. Trimming stripped 3 bases from V and 5 bases from J, with 11 bases between. Germline loops: CDR1 KGHSH, CDR2 LQKENI. The entry originates in a study of OX40 agonist ivuxolimab in advanced cancers. Study-level information: The patients got ivuxolimab, which is an agonistic anti-OX40 (CD134) antibody. The study, taken as a whole, reports: Both CD4+ and CD8+ T cell populations in blood had undergone clonal expansion by week 6 at 0.1 to 3.0 mg/kg.

This receptor was identified in an adult with an advanced solid tumor such as melanoma, head and neck, liver or kidney cancer. Sample: CD4+ or CD8+ T cells sorted from blood, taken in a trial of the OX40 agonist ivuxolimab. The chain recombines TRBV18 with TRBJ1-5, with D possibly TRBD1 on 5 matching bases. In nucleotides, the CDR3 is TGTGCCAGCTCACCGCAGGGAGGGGATCAGCCCCAGCATTTT. This codes for CASSPQGGDQPQHF.